There are many counts of the clone carrying this T cell receptor beta chain. Its antigen is as yet unknown. What was amplified from RNA transcripts were TCR beta CDR3 regions. The HTBI primer set served for first-round RT-PCR of the TCR CDR3. TCRdb recomputed calls from the multiplex PCR reads with MiXCR, one row per CDR3 protein. The sample contains around 450,000 distinct CDR3 sequences, approximately 14% of which appear only once. The sample is drawn from a study of T cells in Graves' hyperthyroidism and ophthalmopathy. Overall study findings and caveats: Appearing also in blood were most of the thyroid clonotypes expanded above 0.001.

Together with thyroid ultrasound, orbital computed tomography, serum thyroxine and TRAb, clinical symptoms were used for diagnoses. V gave up 5 bases and J gave up 1 base; unmatched junction bases: 2. CDR1 and CDR2 from the germline V gene are ENHRY and SYGVKD. The CDR3 extends over 14 amino acids. The chain has TRBV10-3 and TRBJ1-1, with 9 bases that match TRBD1. Sequencing was performed on blood. The clonotype originates from a woman between 18 and 30 years old with Graves' hyperthyroidism. Here the CDR3 DNA reads TGTGCCATCAGTTCGGGACAGGGGAACACTGAAGCTTTCTTT. Amino acids: CAISSGQGNTEAFF.